This passage covers 10 T cell receptor beta chains from one sample sequenced in a study of technical replicates of blood from a handful of donors. Using immunoSEQ multiplex PCR, the repertoire was profiled, and TCRdb retains in-frame clones only, with some absent. The sample holds just over 15,000 clones, over 80% seen once. Sequences were obtained from PBMCs. Every receptor here comes from a human donor in good health.

V usage is TRBV15 and J usage is TRBJ2-3, with 11 positions matching TRBD2. V shed 5 bases, J shed 4 bases, and the junction held 8 bases outside the gene matches. There are 16 residues in the CDR3. Germline V gene data show CDR1 as LNHNV and CDR2 as YYDKDF (reference sequence). The CDR3 region is CATSPTSGSGADTQYF. CDR3 DNA sequence: TGTGCCACCAGCCCTACTAGCGGGAGTGGCGCAGATACGCAGTATTTT.

The chain recombines TRBV12-2 with TRBJ1-1. TRBV12-2 is a known pseudogene. This CDR3 spans 15 amino acids. The CDR3 sequence: CASRPLDAGGTEAFF. The DNA for the CDR3 is TGTGCAAGTCGCCCCCTGGACGCGGGGGGCACTGAAGCTTTCTTT.

The V gene is TRBV15, the J gene TRBJ2-3, with D perhaps TRBD1 (5 bases). This CDR3 spans 13 amino acids. CDR1 LNHNV and CDR2 YYDKDF come from the germline V gene (reference sequence). V was trimmed by 8 bases and J by 0 bases, leaving 9 bases between them. CDR3 protein: CATGAASTDTQYF. DNA of the CDR3: TGTGCCACCGGGGCGGCGAGCACAGATACGCAGTATTTT.

This rearrangement joins TRBV28 to TRBJ2-7; possibly TRBD1 for D (6 bases). Trimming stripped 3 bases from V and 6 bases from J, with 15 bases between. Germline V lookup: CDR1 MDHEN, CDR2 SYDVKM. This CDR3 has 14 amino acids. The CDR3 DNA reads TGTGCCAGCAGTTTTTTAGCAGGGGCCCTCGAGCAGTACTTC. Translated, it gives CASSFLAGALEQYF. The full variable domain, rest sourced from reference TRBV28 and TRBJ2-7, is DVKVTQSSRYLVKRTGEKVFLECVQDMDHENMFWYRQDPGLGLRLIYFSYDVKMKEKGDIPEGYSVSREKKERFSLILESASTNQTSMYLCASSFLAGALEQYFGPGTRLTVT.

V gene TRBV10-2 combines with J gene TRBJ1-1; tentative D call: TRBD1 (6 bases). The CDR3 has 16 amino acids. Trimming removed 6 bases from V and 1 base from J, with 18 bases in between. From germline, CDR1 is WSHSY and CDR2 SAAADI. The CDR3 nucleotides read TGCGCCAGCAGGGCCGGACAGAGTGTTAAGAACACTGAAGCTTTCTTT. Translating it yields CASRAGQSVKNTEAFF.

J is TRBJ1-5 and V is TRBV19, with D perhaps TRBD1 (6 bases). The CDR3 is 13 residues long. Looked up from germline, CDR1 is LNHDA and CDR2 is SQIVND (reference sequence). The ends were cut back, 6 bases at V and 9 bases at J, with 15 bases in the middle. The CDR3 protein is CASRIPGRGPQHF. The CDR3 DNA is TGTGCCAGTAGAATCCCAGGCAGGGGGCCCCAGCATTTT.

V and J are TRBV7-8 and TRBJ1-1; D gene ambiguous. The germline V gene encodes CDR1 SGHVS and CDR2 FQNEAQ. Trimming cost V 6 bases and J 4 bases, with 21 bases left between them. The CDR3 totals 16 residues. The CDR3 spells CASSLDPTIPRTEAFF. CDR3 in DNA: TGTGCCAGCAGTCTTGATCCCACTATTCCACGCACTGAAGCTTTCTTT.

The chain employs TRBV18 and TRBJ2-7; 10 bases are a match to TRBD2. J was trimmed by 2 bases and V by 3 bases; bases with no gene match: 4. The CDR3 consists of 15 residues. Germline values: CDR1 KGHSH, CDR2 LQKENI. CDR3 bases: TGTGCCAGCTCACCGGGACTAGCGAGACCCTACGAGCAGTACTTC. Protein product: CASSPGLARPYEQYF.

The chain has TRBV27 and TRBJ2-1, with TRBD2 matching 10 bases. In germline, CDR1 is MNHEY, CDR2 SMNVEV (reference sequence). The V segment lost 3 bases and the J segment 0 bases; nucleotides outside the gene matches: 8. The CDR3 sequence is 18 residues long. The CDR3 nucleotides are TGTGCCAGCAGTTTTGTTTCTAGCGGGAGATTCTCCTACAATGAGCAGTTCTTC. Protein sequence: CASSFVSSGRFSYNEQFF.

The gene calls are TRBV5-1 and TRBJ2-7; 9 bases line up with TRBD2. V was pared by 1 base and J by 3 bases, with 11 bases of the junction left unmatched. This CDR3 region has 17 residues. Germline-derived CDR1 and CDR2 are SGHRS and YFSETQ. The CDR3 DNA reads TGCGCCAGCAGCTTGAAGCCGGCGGGAGGGCCGGACTACGAGCAGTACTTC. Protein product: CASSLKPAGGPDYEQYF.